These 13 T cell receptor beta chains share one sample of origin, sequenced in a study of cytomegalovirus exposure and HLA in healthy donors (dated by TCRdb to 2016 to 2017). Preparation of the library involved the immunoSEQ multiplex PCR assay. For the multiplex PCR, a mixture combining 60 forward primers for TCR Vbeta segments and 13 reverse primers for TCR Jbeta segments was used. The table comes from immuneACCESS by way of TCRdb, which keeps in-frame sequences with V and J called. Part of the clones is missing from these tables; in studies checked, under half for an unresolved V gene and the rest for unknown reasons. Here the sample has 180,000 or so clones; roughly 77% occur a single time. The leading ten clones occupy 2% to 2.5% of the sample. Sequencing used PBMCs. These receptors all come from a woman aged 25 to 39 in good health and CMV-seropositive.

This clone is a singleton in its sample. The chain has TRBV18 and TRBJ1-3, with 7 bases fitting TRBD1. Trimming removed 1 base from V and 4 bases from J; junction bases left unmatched: 7. Looked up from germline, CDR1 is KGHSH and CDR2 is LQKENI. The CDR3 contains 16 residues. The CDR3 sequence is CASSPRDSSLGNTIYF. CDR3 coding DNA: TGTGCCAGCTCACCACGGGACAGCTCCTTGGGAAACACCATATATTTT. Filled out from reference TRBV18 and TRBJ1-3, the complete variable domain reads NAGVMQNPRHLVRRRGQEARLRCSPMKGHSHVYWYRQLPEEGLKFMVYLQKENIIDESGMPKERFSAEFPKEGPSILRIQQVVRGDSAAYFCASSPRDSSLGNTIYFGEGSWLTVV.

This clone was seen just once. The chain has TRBV2 and TRBJ1-2; TRBD1 might be the D (5 bases). The CDR3 length is 14 residues. Germline CDR1 SNHLY, CDR2 FYNNEI. V was shortened by 6 bases and J by 7 bases, with 18 bases between the two germline ends. CDR3 DNA: TGTGCCAGCAGGGGTGGAGGGGAATTCGGTGGCTACACCTTC. The encoded protein is CASRGGGEFGGYTF.

V gene TRBV30 combines with J gene TRBJ2-5; D call uncertain. V lost 4 bases to trimming and J lost 1 base, with 7 bases between them. This CDR3 is 12 amino acids long. Germline CDR1 is GTSNPN and CDR2 is SVGIG (reference sequence). CDR3 DNA: TGTGCCTGGACCCCAGGCCAAGAGACCCAGTACTTC. Translated, it gives CAWTPGQETQYF.

This sequence joins TRBV7-9 and TRBJ1-2; D is perhaps TRBD1 (5 bases). The CDR3 is 14 residues long. Trimming stripped 3 bases from V and 11 bases from J, with 19 bases between. In germline, CDR1 is SEHNR, CDR2 FQNEAQ (reference sequence). CDR3 nucleotides: TGTGCCAGCAGCTTCGGGGGGACCACTATTGGGTACACCTTC. Translated, it gives CASSFGGTTIGYTF. Full variable domain (rest looked up from reference TRBV7-9 and TRBJ1-2): DTGVSQNPRHKITKRGQNVTFRCDPISEHNRLYWYRQTLGQGPEFLTYFQNEAQLEKSRLLSDRFSAERPKGSFSTLEIQRTEQGDSAMYLCASSFGGTTIGYTFGSGTRLTVV.

This clone was detected only a few times. The likely explanation is a read error, given a far larger clone one base away. Other DNA sequences in this specimen translate into the identical CDR3. The chain combines TRBV5-1 with TRBJ2-7, with a tentative D call TRBD2 (5 bases). The ends were cut back, 4 bases at V and 5 bases at J, with 19 bases in the middle. Germline V gene lookup returns CDR1 SGHRS and CDR2 YFSETQ. The CDR3 length is 15 residues. The CDR3, as DNA: TGCGCCAGCAGCCAACTAGTGGGCAAGCGGAACGAGCAGTACTTC. Its protein is CASSQLVGKRNEQYF. Full variable domain (rest looked up from reference TRBV5-1 and TRBJ2-7): KAGVTQTPRYLIKTRGQQVTLSCSPISGHRSVSWYQQTPGQGLQFLFEYFSETQRNKGNFPGRFSGRQFSNSRSEMNVSTLELGDSALYLCASSQLVGKRNEQYFGPGTRLTVT.

DNA for the CDR3: TGTGCCAGCTCACCCCGGTCGACATACAATGAGCAGTTCTTC. This translates into CASSPRSTYNEQFF. The V gene is TRBV18, the J gene TRBJ2-1; D not resolved. This CDR3 has 14 amino acids. CDR1 KGHSH and CDR2 LQKENI come from the germline V gene. V was cut by 3 bases and J by 4 bases, with 10 bases left in between.

V is TRBV11-3 and J is TRBJ2-2, with D maybe TRBD2 (7 bases). With 1 base removed from V and 5 bases from J, the gap between germline ends came to 11 bases. Germline V CDR1 and CDR2: SGHNT, YENEEA. The CDR3 consists of 15 residues. The CDR3 DNA sequence: TGTGCCAGCAGCTTAGGGGGGGGGCGGACCGGGGAGCTGTTTTTT. Amino acids: CASSLGGGRTGELFF. Full variable domain (outside the CDR3, taken from reference TRBV11-3 and TRBJ2-2): EAGVVQSPRYKIIEKKQPVAFWCNPISGHNTLYWYLQNLGQGPELLIRYENEEAVDDSQLPKDRFSAERLKGVDSTLKIQPAELGDSAVYLCASSLGGGRTGELFFGEGSRLTVL.

This clone was seen a handful of times. The V and J genes are TRBV4-1 and TRBJ2-3; tentative D call: TRBD1 (5 bases). V shed 4 bases and J shed 3 bases, with 14 bases lying between them. From germline, CDR1 is MGHRA and CDR2 YSYEKL. This CDR3 spans 15 amino acids. For the CDR3, the DNA is TGCGCCAGCAGCCCCAGGGCCCTTGGGACAGATACGCAGTATTTT. Residues: CASSPRALGTDTQYF.

The chain employs TRBV4-1 and TRBJ1-2; TRBD1 agrees at 10 bases. The CDR3 runs to 17 residues. V dropped 0 bases and J dropped 4; count of bases not matched to a gene: 8. CDR1 is MGHRA and CDR2 is YSYEKL in the germline V gene. The CDR3 bases are TGCGCCAGCAGCCAAGATGACAGGGGGCGAATTATCTATGGCTACACCTTC. This encodes CASSQDDRGRIIYGYTF.

This chain links TRBV9 with TRBJ2-7; D is perhaps TRBD1 (6 bases). The V end was cut by 0 bases, the J end by 5 bases, with 12 bases between. CDR3 size: 14 residues. Germline lookup yields CDR1 SGDLS and CDR2 YYNGEE. CDR3 in amino acids: CASSVVNRADEQYF. The CDR3 bases are TGTGCCAGCAGCGTAGTAAACAGGGCCGACGAGCAGTACTTC.

CDR3 bases: TGTGCCAGCAGTAGGACCGGACAGGCCTACTATGGCTACACCTTC. It translates to CASSRTGQAYYGYTF. V and J are TRBV27 and TRBJ1-2; TRBD1 matches at 7 bases. CDR3 length: 15 amino acids. The germline V gene has CDR1 MNHEY and CDR2 SMNVEV (reference sequence). V lost 5 bases to trimming and J lost 3 bases; unmatched junction nucleotides: 9.

The genes are TRBV7-2 and TRBJ2-2; the D gene is possibly TRBD1 (5 bases). Germline V lookup: CDR1 SGHTA, CDR2 FQGNSA. The CDR3 has 15 amino acids. V dropped 2 bases and J dropped 0 bases, with 7 bases sitting between them. CDR3 bases: TGTGCCAGCAGCTTAAGCAGGGCGAACACCGGGGAGCTGTTTTTT. Its protein is CASSLSRANTGELFF.

This clone was seen just once. The rearrangement joins TRBV6-5 to TRBJ2-2; D ambiguous. The CDR3 has 12 residues. Between the trimmed V and J ends, which lost 6 bases and 5 bases, there was a span of 7 bases. In germline, CDR1 is MNHEY, CDR2 SVGAGI. The CDR3 sequence is CASSPITGELFF. Written as DNA, the CDR3 is TGTGCCAGCAGCCCTATAACCGGGGAGCTGTTTTTT.